This T cell receptor beta chain was sequenced for a study of blood T cell repertoires in COVID-19. Across the whole study: The samples span acute and convalescent COVID-19 from the United States, Italy and Spain.

Original analysis: Estimated nucleated cell counts came from reference gene primer amplification. Only in-frame clones appear in the TCRdb table, and some are missing; sequencing was by immunoSEQ multiplex PCR. The DNA was the basis for D and trimming; V, J and clone size are from that table. The top ten clones hold about 4% of a sample with about 250,000 clones, over 85% of them seen once. The ends were cut back, 0 bases at V and 6 bases at J, with 12 bases in the middle. In germline, CDR1 is MNHEY, CDR2 SVGAGI. This CDR3 has 16 residues. The TCR comes from a woman aged 25-40 years with acute COVID-19. V gene TRBV6-5 combines with J gene TRBJ1-6; D gene unclear. Sequencing input: PBMCs or T cells enriched from blood (not recorded which). The CDR3 is CASSYSYGRLNSPLHF. CDR3 coding DNA: TGTGCCAGCAGTTACTCTTATGGCCGCCTTAATTCACCCCTCCACTTT.